The 21 T cell receptor beta chains presented below share a single source sample, sequenced in a study of CD8+ T cells in alopecia areata. Described treatment: oral pan-JAK inhibitor, 5-10 mg twice daily. Isolated RNA was reverse transcribed into cDNA used as the sequencing template. Method: immunoSEQ multiplex PCR; TCRdb's copy keeps in-frame clones and lacks some. The data show about 200,000 clones, 55% to 70% seen once. Sequenced material: CD4+ T cells sorted from blood, taken at week 4, from a patient treated with tofacitinib. The receptors were sampled from a human donor with alopecia areata.

The CDR3 region has the DNA TGCGCCAGCAGCCCCTCGAGGACCACAGATACGCAGTATTTT. Protein product: CASSPSRTTDTQYF. The rearrangement joins TRBV5-1 to TRBJ2-3; no clear D. The CDR3 has 14 amino acids. V dropped 4 bases and J dropped 2 bases, with 11 bases sitting between them. Per the germline V gene, CDR1 is SGHRS and CDR2 is YFSETQ. Based on the CDR3 plus reference TRBV5-1 and TRBJ2-3, the full variable domain is KAGVTQTPRYLIKTRGQQVTLSCSPISGHRSVSWYQQTPGQGLQFLFEYFSETQRNKGNFPGRFSGRQFSNSRSEMNVSTLELGDSALYLCASSPSRTTDTQYFGPGTRLTVL.

A few counts support this clone. The rearrangement links TRBV29-1 to TRBJ2-5, with TRBD2 as a possible D gene (6 bases). CDR1 is SQVTM and CDR2 is ANQGSEA in the germline V gene. V lost 7 bases to trimming and J lost 0 bases, with 12 bases between them. CDR3 length: 13 amino acids. The CDR3 loop reads CSAAGGDQETQYF. The CDR3 nucleotides are TGCAGCGCTGCCGGCGGGGACCAAGAGACCCAGTACTTC. Drawing the rest from reference TRBV29-1 and TRBJ2-5, the complete variable domain is SAVISQKPSRDICQRGTSLTIQCQVDSQVTMMFWYRQQPGQSLTLIATANQGSEATYESGFVIDKFPISRPNLTFSTLTVSNMSPEDSSIYLCSAAGGDQETQYFGPGTRLLVL.

The chain links TRBV30 to TRBJ2-5; no clear D. The length of the CDR3 is 12 residues. V shed 0 bases and J shed 6 bases, with 8 bases lying between them. Germline V lookup: CDR1 GTSNPN, CDR2 SVGIG (reference sequence). The CDR3 sequence is CAWSVLQKTQYF. For the CDR3, the DNA is TGTGCCTGGAGTGTATTACAGAAGACCCAGTACTTC.

This chain connects TRBV11-2 to TRBJ1-5, with D uncertain. The CDR3 is made up of 13 amino acids. Trimming stripped 5 bases from V and 4 bases from J, with 9 bases between. Germline V gene lookup returns CDR1 SGHAT and CDR2 FQNNGV. CDR3 loop: CASSTDQNQPQHF. The CDR3 region has the DNA TGTGCCAGCAGCACCGACCAGAATCAGCCCCAGCATTTT.

The V gene is TRBV13, the J gene TRBJ2-1; no reliable D call. Deletions cut 2 bases from V and 9 bases from J, with 17 bases between. This CDR3 has 15 amino acids. Per the germline V gene, CDR1 is PRHDT and CDR2 is FYEKMQ (reference sequence). Here the CDR3 DNA reads TGTGCCAGCAGCTTAACGGCGAGGTTCTTAGGTGAGCAGTTCTTC. Protein: CASSLTARFLGEQFF.

J is TRBJ1-5 and V is TRBV10-3; D is ambiguous. The CDR3 extends over 13 amino acids. V was trimmed by 5 bases and J by 0 bases, leaving 5 bases between them. Germline loops: CDR1 ENHRY, CDR2 SYGVKD. The CDR3 is CAISSFSNQPQHF. The CDR3 coding sequence is TGTGCCATCAGTAGTTTTAGCAATCAGCCCCAGCATTTT.

This clone was seen only a few times. The V gene is TRBV20-1, the J gene TRBJ2-3, with no clear D. Trimming took off 7 bases at V and 4 bases at J, with 9 bases between the two ends. CDR1 and CDR2 (germline): DFQATT, SNEGSKA (reference sequence). The CDR3 is 11 residues long. The CDR3 bases are TGCAGTGGGCTAGTCCCAGATACGCAGTATTTT. Translated, it gives CSGLVPDTQYF.

The chain carries TRBV7-6 and TRBJ1-2, with D possibly TRBD1 on 6 matching bases. The V end lost 1 base, the J end lost 0 bases, and 9 bases lay between the germline ends. The length of the CDR3 is 15 residues. Germline CDR1 is SGHVS and CDR2 is FNYEAQ. CDR3 amino acids: CASSLVGGTNYGYTF. DNA for the CDR3: TGTGCCAGCAGCTTAGTGGGGGGCACTAACTATGGCTACACCTTC.

The chain has TRBV7-9 and TRBJ1-5; D remains unclear. The CDR3 contains 15 residues. Trimming cost V 5 bases and J 0 bases, with 11 bases left between them. Germline assignment: CDR1 SEHNR and CDR2 FQNEAQ (reference sequence). The CDR3 region has the DNA TGTGCCAGCAGCCCCGTTGGAGATAGCAATCAGCCCCAGCATTTT. Protein sequence: CASSPVGDSNQPQHF.

The chain joins TRBV6-6 to TRBJ2-3; 7 bases are shared with TRBD1. Per germline, CDR1 MNHNY and CDR2 SVGAGI (reference sequence). Trimming removed 6 bases from V and 0 bases from J; junction bases left unmatched: 3. The CDR3 extends over 14 amino acids. The CDR3 loop reads CASSLRGSTDTQYF. CDR3 nucleotides: TGTGCCAGCAGCCTCAGGGGGAGCACAGATACGCAGTATTTT.

The chain links TRBV5-6 to TRBJ1-5; unclear D gene. V was trimmed by 4 bases and J by 6 bases, leaving 11 bases between them. The CDR3 consists of 13 residues. Germline lookup yields CDR1 SGHDT and CDR2 YYEEEE. DNA for the CDR3: TGTGCCAGCAGCCATTTTGACTCTCAGCCCCAGCATTTT. This sequence encodes CASSHFDSQPQHF.

This chain connects TRBV29-1 to TRBJ1-2; tentatively, D is TRBD1 (6 bases). CDR3 length: 13 residues. V was clipped by 5 bases and J by 9 bases, with 19 bases between them. Germline CDR1 and CDR2: SQVTM and ANQGSEA. CDR3 in DNA: TGCAGCGTTCTCTTTCCGGGGGCGCGCCGCTACACCTTC. This encodes CSVLFPGARRYTF.

The V and J genes are TRBV6-5 and TRBJ2-7, with TRBD2 identical over 12 bases. V gave up 5 bases and J gave up 7 bases; unmatched junction bases: 6. Germline V gene lookup returns CDR1 MNHEY and CDR2 SVGAGI. The CDR3 has 14 residues. CDR3 coding DNA: TGTGCCAGCAGTAACCTAGCGGGGGGGTGGGAGCAGTACTTC. It yields the protein CASSNLAGGWEQYF.

This clone was found a few times. The rearrangement joins TRBV5-1 to TRBJ1-3; D uncertain. V gave up 2 bases and J gave up 6 bases, with 3 bases separating them. This CDR3 region has 11 residues. The germline V gene encodes CDR1 SGHRS and CDR2 YFSETQ. DNA of the CDR3: TGCGCCAGCAGCTTTGAAAACACCATATATTTT. Protein sequence: CASSFENTIYF.

This sequence joins TRBV27 and TRBJ2-6; D is undetermined. Trimming removed 2 bases at V and 0 bases at J, with 5 bases between. CDR1 MNHEY and CDR2 SMNVEV come from the germline V gene (reference sequence). The CDR3 totals 15 residues. CDR3 region: CASSLQVSGANVLTF. The CDR3 nucleotides are TGTGCCAGCAGTTTACAGGTCTCTGGGGCCAACGTCCTGACTTTC.

This clone was seen a few times. J is TRBJ1-1 and V is TRBV9; maybe TRBD1 (6 bases). Trimming shortened V by 0 bases and J by 0 bases, and 12 bases separated the two germline ends. Germline V lookup: CDR1 SGDLS, CDR2 YYNGEE. CDR3 length: 16 residues. The CDR3 loop is CASSVDPTGMNTEAFF. CDR3 nucleotides: TGTGCCAGCAGCGTAGACCCGACAGGCATGAACACTGAAGCTTTCTTT.

The chain carries TRBV30 and TRBJ1-1, with D possibly TRBD1 on 6 matching bases. V was cut by 0 bases and J by 1 base, with 12 bases left in between. Per germline, CDR1 GTSNPN and CDR2 SVGIG (reference sequence). The CDR3 extends over 15 amino acids. Here the CDR3 reads CAWSVPPGANTEAFF. DNA for the CDR3: TGTGCCTGGAGTGTACCTCCAGGGGCGAACACTGAAGCTTTCTTT.

Only one count was recorded for this clone. V is TRBV27 and J is TRBJ2-7; a possible D gene is TRBD1 (6 bases). V lost 5 bases to trimming and J lost 1 base, with 12 bases between them. Germline V gives CDR1 MNHEY, CDR2 SMNVEV (reference sequence). This CDR3 has 14 amino acids. CDR3 bases: TGTGCCAGCAGTAGGACAGCCGGATCCTACGAGCAGTACTTC. Translated, it gives CASSRTAGSYEQYF.

This chain joins TRBV7-2 and TRBJ2-1, with D tentatively TRBD1 (6 bases). V was clipped by 9 bases and J by 3 bases, with 15 bases between them. This CDR3 is 14 amino acids long. Germline loops: CDR1 SGHTA, CDR2 FQGNSA. In DNA form, the CDR3 reads TGTGCCAGTGAAGACAGGACTCTCTACAATGAGCAGTTCTTC. This gives the protein CASEDRTLYNEQFF.

CDR3: CASSLEGMTGELFF. The CDR3, as DNA: TGCGCCAGCAGCTTGGAGGGAATGACCGGGGAGCTGTTTTTT. V is TRBV5-1 and J is TRBJ2-2; D unclear. This CDR3 spans 14 amino acids. V was shortened by 0 bases and J by 5 bases, with 8 bases between the two germline ends. Per the germline V gene, CDR1 is SGHRS and CDR2 is YFSETQ.

This clone was observed a handful of times. The chain couples TRBV27 to TRBJ2-7, with D perhaps being TRBD1 or TRBD2 (5 bases each). The germline V gene encodes CDR1 MNHEY and CDR2 SMNVEV (reference sequence). The CDR3 sequence is 11 residues long. V lost 8 bases and J 7 bases, leaving 12 bases between the germline ends. This chain's CDR3 is CASWDVREQYF. As DNA, the CDR3 is TGTGCCAGCTGGGACGTGAGGGAGCAGTACTTC.